This TCR beta chain was observed in a study of Ad26.COV2.S vaccination and SARS-CoV-2 variants. Study-wide background: Trial arm assignment for the donor was COV1001 Ad26.COV2.S. Ad26.COV2.S shots went into the muscle once or twice, 56 days apart.

This CDR3 has 17 residues. Trimming took 4 bases from V and 3 from J; bases not matched to a gene: 12. Germline values: CDR1 MNHEY, CDR2 SMNVEV (reference sequence). Treatment denoted: about 20 received Ad26.COV2.S at low or high dose, single or two shots; five or six received placebo; per-sample allocation not given. It was on day 63 after the first vaccine or placebo injection that samples were taken. Recruitment in Boston yielded a donor of adult age, 18-55 years. Vaccine was an Ad26 vector expressing Wuhan-strain SARS-CoV-2 spike. Sequencing used immunoSEQ multiplex PCR; TCRdb keeps in-frame clones, though not all of them. The table records about 680,000 clones, around 92% of them present only once.

Sample: peripheral blood, taken in a trial of Ad26.COV2.S vaccine versus placebo. The V and J genes are TRBV27 and TRBJ2-1; 7 positions match TRBD2. This TCR came from a person between 18 and 65 years old who received the Ad26.COV2.S COVID-19 vaccine or a placebo. CDR3 amino acids: CASSSRRAGVFYNEQFF. The CDR3 nucleotides are TGTGCCAGCAGTTCACGACGGGCGGGAGTCTTCTACAATGAGCAGTTCTTC.